This TCR beta chain was found in a study of response to subunit inactivated influenza vaccine. Study-wide findings and caveats: That few new T cells are recruited by each seasonal influenza vaccination was the authors' suggestion.

This clonotype was picked up a small number of times. Its antigen is unknown. One entry per CDR3 protein results from TCRdb running MiXCR on the RT-PCR reads. Of about 780,000 distinct CDR3 sequences detected, approximately 17% appear once; the ten largest clones hold roughly 11%. The sequences come from PBMCs from blood, collected 4 to 6 days after vaccination. This sequence originates from a man aged 50 to 60 who received an inactivated influenza vaccine.

CDR3 nucleotide sequence: TGCAGTGCTAGTGGGGGGACAGGGACCTACGAGCAGTACTTC. It is translated as CSASGGTGTYEQYF. The chain uses TRBV20-1 and TRBJ2-7; 9 bases agree with TRBD1. The CDR3 runs 14 residues. The trim removed 3 bases at V and 2 bases at J, leaving 5 bases unmatched. Germline lookup yields CDR1 DFQATT and CDR2 SNEGSKA (reference sequence).